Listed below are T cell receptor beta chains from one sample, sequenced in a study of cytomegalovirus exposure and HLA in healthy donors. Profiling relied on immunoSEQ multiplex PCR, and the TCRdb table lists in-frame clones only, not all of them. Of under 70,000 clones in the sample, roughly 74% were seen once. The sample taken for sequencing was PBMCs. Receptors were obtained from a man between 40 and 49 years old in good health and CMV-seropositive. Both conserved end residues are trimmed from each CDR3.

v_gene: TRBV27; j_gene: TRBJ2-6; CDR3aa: ASSQGLLPPGANVLT
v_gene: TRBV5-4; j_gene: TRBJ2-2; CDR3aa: ASSRGQGGTGELF
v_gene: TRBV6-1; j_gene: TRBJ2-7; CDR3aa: ASTEGTGSYEQY
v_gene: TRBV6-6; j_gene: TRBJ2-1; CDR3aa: ASSWGDSTYNEQF
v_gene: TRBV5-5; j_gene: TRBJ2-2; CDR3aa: ASSLADQVGELF
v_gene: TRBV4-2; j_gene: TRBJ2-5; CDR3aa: ASSQDAGRGETQY
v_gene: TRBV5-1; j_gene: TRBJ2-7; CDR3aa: ASSSELYEQY
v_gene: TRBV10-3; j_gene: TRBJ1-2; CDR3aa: AISEGQGYGYT
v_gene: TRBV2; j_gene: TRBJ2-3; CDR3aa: ASSERLSTDTQY
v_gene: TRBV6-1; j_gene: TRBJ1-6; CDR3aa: ASSERIAGESSYNSPLH
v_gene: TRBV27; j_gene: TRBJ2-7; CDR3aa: ASTMEGNEQY
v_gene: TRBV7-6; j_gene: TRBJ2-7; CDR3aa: ASSSWEGAEAYEQY
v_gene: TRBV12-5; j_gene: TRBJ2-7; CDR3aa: ASGTGYEQY
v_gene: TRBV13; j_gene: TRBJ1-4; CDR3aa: ASTKASRYLREKLF
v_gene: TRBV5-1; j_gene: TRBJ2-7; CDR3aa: ASSLNAGGPRDSYEQY
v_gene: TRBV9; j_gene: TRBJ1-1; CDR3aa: ASSVGQGMNTEAF
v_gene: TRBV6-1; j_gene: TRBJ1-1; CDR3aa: ASSGTPSQEGGAF
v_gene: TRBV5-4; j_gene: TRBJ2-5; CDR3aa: ASSLEGLAAQETQY
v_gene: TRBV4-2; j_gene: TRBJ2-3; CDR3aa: ASSQEVGGSTDTQY
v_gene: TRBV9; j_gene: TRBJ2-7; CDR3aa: ASRGRHHYEQY
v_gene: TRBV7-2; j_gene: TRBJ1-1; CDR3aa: ASSLDSQGEAEAF
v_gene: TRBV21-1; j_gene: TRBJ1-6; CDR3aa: ASSKAKQGNSPLH
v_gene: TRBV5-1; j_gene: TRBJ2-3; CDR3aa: ASSFWGGSTDTQY
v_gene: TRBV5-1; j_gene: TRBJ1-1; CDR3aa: ASSLDTSNTEAF
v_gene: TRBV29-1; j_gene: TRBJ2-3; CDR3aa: SVASGGAEDTQY
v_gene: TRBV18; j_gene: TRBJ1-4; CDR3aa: ASSPRGSNEKLF
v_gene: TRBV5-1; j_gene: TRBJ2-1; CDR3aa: ASSLSSGGPNEQF
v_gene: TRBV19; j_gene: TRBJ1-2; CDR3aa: ASSGFGYT
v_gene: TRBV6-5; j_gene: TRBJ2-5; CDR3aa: ASSSPSVRETQY
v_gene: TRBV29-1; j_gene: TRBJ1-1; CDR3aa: SAITGPTEAF
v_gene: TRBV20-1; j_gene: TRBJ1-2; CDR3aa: SASTPDGYT
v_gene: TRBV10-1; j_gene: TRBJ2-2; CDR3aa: ASSGSGRRELF
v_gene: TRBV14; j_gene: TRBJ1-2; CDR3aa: ASSQAGPSNYGYT
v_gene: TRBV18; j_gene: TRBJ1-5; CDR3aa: ASSPLTGGYQPQH
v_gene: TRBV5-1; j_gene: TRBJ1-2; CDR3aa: ASSSTGTGGYT
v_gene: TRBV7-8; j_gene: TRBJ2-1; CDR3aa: ASSARQLGEQF
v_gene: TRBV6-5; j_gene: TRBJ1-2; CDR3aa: ASSSTGQGISGYT
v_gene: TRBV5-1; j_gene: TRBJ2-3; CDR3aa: ASRGGIGTDTQY
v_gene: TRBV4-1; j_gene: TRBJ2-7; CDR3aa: ASSVRDRGANEQY
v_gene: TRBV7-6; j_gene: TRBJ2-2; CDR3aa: ASSPTVITGELF
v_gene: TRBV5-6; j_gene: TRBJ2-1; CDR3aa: ASSLGAPIHYNEQF
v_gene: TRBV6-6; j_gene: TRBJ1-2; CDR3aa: ASRSQGSDYGYT
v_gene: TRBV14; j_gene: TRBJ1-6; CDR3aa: ASSPRYGGSRLH
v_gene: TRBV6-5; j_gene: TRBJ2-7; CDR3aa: ASSSGPGQWFYEQY
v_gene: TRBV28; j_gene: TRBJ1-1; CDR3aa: ASSFRRNTEAF
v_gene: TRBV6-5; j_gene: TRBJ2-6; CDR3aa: ASWWPGANVLT
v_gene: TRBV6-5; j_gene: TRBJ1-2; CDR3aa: ASSTGTGLPY
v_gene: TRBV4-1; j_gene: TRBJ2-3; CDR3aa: ASSQDLGGLVGVRTDTQY
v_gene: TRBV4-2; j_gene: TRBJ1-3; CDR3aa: ASSQVGQENTIY
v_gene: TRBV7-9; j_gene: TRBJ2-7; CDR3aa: ASSRTGDNEQY
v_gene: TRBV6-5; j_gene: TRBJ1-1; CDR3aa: ASSYRPTGVIREAF
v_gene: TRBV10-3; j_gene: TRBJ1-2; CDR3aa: AISESGPLGYGYT
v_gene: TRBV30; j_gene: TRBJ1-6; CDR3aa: AWSAGTDNSPLH